These T cell receptor beta chains were read from a single sample in a study of early stage breast cancer tumors. Clones were sequenced by immunoSEQ multiplex PCR, and TCRdb holds only the in-frame ones, with some missing. The sample includes 30,000 or so clones, about 70% of them seen just once. The sample consisted of blood. The receptors were gathered from a person in their fifties or sixties with breast cancer. Each CDR3 is given with its conserved first and last residue. Fields, in order: J gene, clone size, V gene, D gene, CDR3 length, CDR3 DNA, CDR3 protein. D genes are given only for firm matches. Size is stated for part of the rows, as once, few or many counts, or as a class when the clone is expanded.

>TRBJ2-2|-|TRBV19|TRBD1|16
TGTGCCAGTAGTATAGGACAGGGGAGAGGGTCCGGGGAGCTGTTTTTT
CASSIGQGRGSGELFF
>TRBJ2-3|-|TRBV7-2|TRBD2|16
TGTGCCAGCAGCCTTCAGGGTAGCGGGAGACTAGATACGCAGTATTTT
CASSLQGSGRLDTQYF
>TRBJ1-4|-|TRBV5-1|-|15
TGCGCCAGCAGCTTGCTCAGGGCAACTAATGAAAAACTGTTTTTT
CASSLLRATNEKLFF
>TRBJ1-5|-|TRBV19|TRBD1|15
TGTGCCAGTAGTGTATGGGACAGATCCAATCAGCCCCAGCATTTT
CASSVWDRSNQPQHF
>TRBJ2-3|-|TRBV5-4|TRBD2|17
TGTGCCAGCAGCAACCCTCTGGCGGGAGGAGTCACAGATACGCAGTATTTT
CASSNPLAGGVTDTQYF
>TRBJ2-3|few|TRBV6-5|-|15
TGTGCCAGCAGTTACCAGGGTGGAATCACAGATACGCAGTATTTT
CASSYQGGITDTQYF
>TRBJ1-4|few|TRBV27|-|16
TGTGCCAGCAGTTCGCCGGGGCGCGGGGCTAATGAAAAACTGTTTTTT
CASSSPGRGANEKLFF
>TRBJ2-6|-|TRBV27|-|15
TGTGCCAGCAGTTTACAGGGGATCCGGGCCAACGTCCTGACTTTC
CASSLQGIRANVLTF
>TRBJ1-1|-|TRBV7-9|-|13
TGTGCCAGCAGCTTAGATTCCGGCACTGAAGCTTTCTTT
CASSLDSGTEAFF
>TRBJ1-2|-|TRBV5-6|-|15
TGTGCCAGCAGCAAAGGACAGTCATATAACTATGGCTACACCTTC
CASSKGQSYNYGYTF
>TRBJ1-5|few|TRBV6-5|TRBD1|15
TGTGCCAGCAGTCGGACAGGGGGTTTCAATCAGCCCCAGCATTTT
CASSRTGGFNQPQHF
>TRBJ2-2|-|TRBV6-5|-|13
TGTGCCAGCAGTTACGGGGGTTTTGCGGAGCTGTTTTTT
CASSYGGFAELFF
>TRBJ2-7|few|TRBV19|TRBD1|15
TGTGCCAGTAGTATTACGGGACAGGGCAACAACGAGCAGTACTTC
CASSITGQGNNEQYF
>TRBJ2-7|-|TRBV4-1|-|15
TGCGCCAGCAGCCAAGATCAGCTAGCCCCCATGGAGCAGTACTTC
CASSQDQLAPMEQYF
>TRBJ1-2|few|TRBV25-1|-|12
TGTGCCAGCAGTGAATCTGACTATGGCTACACCTTC
CASSESDYGYTF
>TRBJ2-7|few|TRBV19|-|13
TGTGCCAGTAGCCCGGGGGTTGCCTACGAGCAGTACTTC
CASSPGVAYEQYF
>TRBJ2-5|once|TRBV2|TRBD1|15
TGTGCCAGCAGTGAAACGAGGGGACAGACAGAGACCCAGTACTTC
CASSETRGQTETQYF
>TRBJ2-7|-|TRBV18|TRBD2|13
TGTGCCAGCTCGGGACTAGCGGGAGGCGAGCAGTACTTC
CASSGLAGGEQYF
>TRBJ1-5|-|TRBV6-5|-|15
TGTGCCAGCAGTTACTCGTCGAGGGTAGGTCAGCCCCAGCATTTT
CASSYSSRVGQPQHF
>TRBJ2-1|-|TRBV7-9|-|12
TGTGCCAGCAGCCAGGGATCCTGGGAGCAGTTCTTC
CASSQGSWEQFF
>TRBJ2-1|-|TRBV7-9|TRBD2|15
TGTGCCAGCAGCTTAGCCGCGGGAGCTTGGAATGAGCAGTTCTTC
CASSLAAGAWNEQFF
>TRBJ2-7|-|TRBV5-8|-|15
TGTGCCAGCAGCTTGTCTCAGGGAGGTCTCTACGAGCAGTACTTC
CASSLSQGGLYEQYF
>TRBJ1-5|-|TRBV27|-|13
TGTGCCAGCAGTTGGGGTCCAAGCCAGCCCCAGCATTTT
CASSWGPSQPQHF
>TRBJ2-5|-|TRBV6-6|-|14
TGTGCCAGCAGCAACCCGGGGGCCCAAGAGACCCAGTACTTC
CASSNPGAQETQYF
>TRBJ1-4|few|TRBV5-1|TRBD1|15
TGCGCCAGCAGTTGGACAGGGGAAACTAATGAAAAACTGTTTTTT
CASSWTGETNEKLFF
>TRBJ2-6|-|TRBV30|-|17
TGTGCCTGGAGTGTAAGAGGGGGGGGAACTGGGGCCAACGTCCTGACTTTC
CAWSVRGGGTGANVLTF
>TRBJ1-3|-|TRBV15|-|15
TGTGCCACCAGCAGAGGTCCGCTCTCTGGAAACACCATATATTTT
CATSRGPLSGNTIYF
>TRBJ2-4|-|TRBV9|TRBD1|13
TGTGCCAGCAGCTTCTCCCAGGGGGACATTCAGTACTTC
CASSFSQGDIQYF
>TRBJ2-1|-|TRBV25-1|TRBD2|14
TGTGCCAGCAACCAGGCGGGAGGGCCGAATGAGCAGTTCTTC
CASNQAGGPNEQFF
>TRBJ2-3|-|TRBV2|TRBD2|15
TGTGCCAGCGGGGCCGGGACTAGCGTAGCCGATACGCAGTATTTT
CASGAGTSVADTQYF
>TRBJ1-2|-|TRBV21-1|-|13
TGTGCCAGCAGCAACCCCGACAGTTATGGCTACACCTTC
CASSNPDSYGYTF
>TRBJ1-1|-|TRBV29-1|-|12
TGCAGCGTAACACAGGGTGACACTGAAGCTTTCTTT
CSVTQGDTEAFF
>TRBJ1-2|-|TRBV5-4|-|14
TGTGCCAGCAGCAGGGATGGGGCTATCTATGGCTACACCTTC
CASSRDGAIYGYTF
>TRBJ2-1|few|TRBV10-1|-|15
TGCGCCAGCAGTGAGGAGATCGACAGGTACAATGAGCAGTTCTTC
CASSEEIDRYNEQFF
>TRBJ2-7|few|TRBV6-1|-|11
TGTGCCAGTGCGGGACTCAGTGACAAGTACTTC
CASAGLSDKYF